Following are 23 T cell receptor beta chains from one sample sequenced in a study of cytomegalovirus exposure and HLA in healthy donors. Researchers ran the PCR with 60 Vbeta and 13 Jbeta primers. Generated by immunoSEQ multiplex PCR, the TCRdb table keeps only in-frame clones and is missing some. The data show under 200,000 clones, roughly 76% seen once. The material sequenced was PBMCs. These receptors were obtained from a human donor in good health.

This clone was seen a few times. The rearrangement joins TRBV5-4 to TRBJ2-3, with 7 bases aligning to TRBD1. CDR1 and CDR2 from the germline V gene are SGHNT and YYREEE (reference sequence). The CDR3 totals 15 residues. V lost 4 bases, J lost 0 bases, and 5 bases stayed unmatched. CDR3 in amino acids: CASSPGQLSTDTQYF. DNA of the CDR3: TGTGCCAGCAGCCCGGGACAGTTAAGCACAGATACGCAGTATTTT.

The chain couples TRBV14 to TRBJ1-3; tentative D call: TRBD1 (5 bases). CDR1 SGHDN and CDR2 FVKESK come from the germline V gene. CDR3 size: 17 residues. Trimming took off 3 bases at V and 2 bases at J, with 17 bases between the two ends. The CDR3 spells CASSQAYRPPTGNTIYF. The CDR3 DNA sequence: TGTGCCAGCAGCCAGGCCTACAGGCCCCCCACTGGAAACACCATATATTTT.

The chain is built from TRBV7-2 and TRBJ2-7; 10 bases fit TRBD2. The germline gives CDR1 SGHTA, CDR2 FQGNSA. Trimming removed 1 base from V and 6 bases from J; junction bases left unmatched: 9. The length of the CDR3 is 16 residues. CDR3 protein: CASSLVPAGGSGEQYF. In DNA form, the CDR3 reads TGTGCCAGCAGCTTAGTCCCAGCGGGGGGGAGCGGCGAGCAGTACTTC.

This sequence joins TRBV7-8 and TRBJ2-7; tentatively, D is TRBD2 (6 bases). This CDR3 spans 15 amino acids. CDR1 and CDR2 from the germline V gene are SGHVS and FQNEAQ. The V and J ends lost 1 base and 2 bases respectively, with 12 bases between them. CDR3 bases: TGTGCCAGCAGCTTAGAGTCTAGCGATACCTACGAGCAGTACTTC. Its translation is CASSLESSDTYEQYF.

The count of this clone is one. The CDR3 DNA sequence: TGCGCCAGCAGCCCAACGAAGTCGGCCTACGAGCAGTACTTC. Translated: CASSPTKSAYEQYF. This chain connects TRBV4-3 to TRBJ2-7, with unresolved D. Germline CDR1 LGHNA, CDR2 YSLEER. Trimming shortened V by 4 bases and J by 2 bases, and 12 bases separated the two germline ends. This CDR3 spans 14 amino acids.

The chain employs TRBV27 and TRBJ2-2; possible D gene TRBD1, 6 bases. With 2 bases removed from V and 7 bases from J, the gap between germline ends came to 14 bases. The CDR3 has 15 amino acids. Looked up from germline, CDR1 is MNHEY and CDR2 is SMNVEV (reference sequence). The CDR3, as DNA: TGTGCCAGCAGTTTAACAGGGACGGGCGTCGGGGAGCTGTTTTTT. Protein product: CASSLTGTGVGELFF.

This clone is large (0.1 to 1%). CDR3: CASMQGGYEQYF. CDR3 nucleotide sequence: TGTGCCAGCATGCAGGGTGGGTACGAGCAGTACTTC. The V call is TRBV2, the J call TRBJ2-7; possibly TRBD1 for D (5 bases). Trimming removed 7 bases from V and 4 bases from J, with 11 bases in between. The germline CDR1 and CDR2 sequences are SNHLY and FYNNEI. CDR3 length equals 12 residues. Full variable domain (remainder filled in from reference TRBV2 and TRBJ2-7): EPEVTQTPSHQVTQMGQEVILRCVPISNHLYFYWYRQILGQKVEFLVSFYNNEISEKSEIFDDQFSVERPDGSNFTLKIRSTKLEDSAMYFCASMQGGYEQYFGPGTRLTVT.

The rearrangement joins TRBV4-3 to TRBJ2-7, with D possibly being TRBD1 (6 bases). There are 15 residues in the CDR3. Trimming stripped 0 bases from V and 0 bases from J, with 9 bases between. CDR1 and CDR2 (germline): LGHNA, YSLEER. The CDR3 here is CASSQDRGNSYEQYF. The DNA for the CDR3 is TGCGCCAGCAGCCAAGACAGGGGAAACTCCTACGAGCAGTACTTC.

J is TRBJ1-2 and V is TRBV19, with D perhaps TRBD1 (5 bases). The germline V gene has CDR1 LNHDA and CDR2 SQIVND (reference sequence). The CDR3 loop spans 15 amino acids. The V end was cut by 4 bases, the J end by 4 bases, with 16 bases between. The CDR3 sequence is CASSTEQAPLYGYTF. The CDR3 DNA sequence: TGTGCCAGTAGTACTGAACAGGCCCCCCTCTATGGCTACACCTTC.

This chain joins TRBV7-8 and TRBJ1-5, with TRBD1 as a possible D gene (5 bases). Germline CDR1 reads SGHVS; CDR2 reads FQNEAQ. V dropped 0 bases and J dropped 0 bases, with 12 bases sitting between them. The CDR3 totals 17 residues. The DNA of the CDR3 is TGTGCCAGCAGCTTAGCGTTGGGGGGAATTAGCAATCAGCCCCAGCATTTT. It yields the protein CASSLALGGISNQPQHF.

The CDR3 reads CASSPRDSPSNYGYTF. The CDR3 coding sequence is TGTGCCAGCAGCCCCCGGGACAGCCCTTCTAACTATGGCTACACCTTC. The rearrangement uses TRBV7-2 and TRBJ1-2; 7 bases line up with TRBD1. This CDR3 region has 16 residues. Looked up from germline, CDR1 is SGHTA and CDR2 is FQGNSA. J was trimmed by 0 bases and V by 5 bases; bases with no gene match: 9.

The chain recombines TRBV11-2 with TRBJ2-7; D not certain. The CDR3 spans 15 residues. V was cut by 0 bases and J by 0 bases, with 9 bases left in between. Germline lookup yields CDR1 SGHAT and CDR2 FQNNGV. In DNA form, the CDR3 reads TGTGCCAGCAGCTTAGATGGGCAGGACTCCTACGAGCAGTACTTC. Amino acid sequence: CASSLDGQDSYEQYF.

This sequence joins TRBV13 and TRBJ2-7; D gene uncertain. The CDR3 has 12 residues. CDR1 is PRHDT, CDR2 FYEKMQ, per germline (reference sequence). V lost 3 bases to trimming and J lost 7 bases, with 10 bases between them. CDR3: CASSFTNGEQYF. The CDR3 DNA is TGTGCCAGCAGCTTTACTAACGGGGAGCAGTACTTC.

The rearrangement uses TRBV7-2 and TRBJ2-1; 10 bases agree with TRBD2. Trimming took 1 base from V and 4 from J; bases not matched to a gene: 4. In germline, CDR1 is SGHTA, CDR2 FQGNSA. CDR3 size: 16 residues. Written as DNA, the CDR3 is TGTGCCAGCAGCTTAGGGACTAGCGGTTATTACAATGAGCAGTTCTTC. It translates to CASSLGTSGYYNEQFF.

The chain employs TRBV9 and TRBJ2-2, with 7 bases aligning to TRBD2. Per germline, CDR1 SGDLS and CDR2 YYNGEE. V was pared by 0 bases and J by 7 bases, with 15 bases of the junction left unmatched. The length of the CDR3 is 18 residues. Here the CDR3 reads CASSVGPPGTTLGGELFF. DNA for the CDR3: TGTGCCAGCAGCGTAGGACCTCCCGGGACTACTTTGGGCGGGGAGCTGTTTTTT.

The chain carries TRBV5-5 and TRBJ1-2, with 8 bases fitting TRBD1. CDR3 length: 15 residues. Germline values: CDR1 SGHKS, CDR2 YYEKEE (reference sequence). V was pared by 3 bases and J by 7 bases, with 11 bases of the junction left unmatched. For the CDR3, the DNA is TGTGCCAGCAGCTCGACAGGGGAAACCCAGGGTGGCTACACCTTC. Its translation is CASSSTGETQGGYTF.

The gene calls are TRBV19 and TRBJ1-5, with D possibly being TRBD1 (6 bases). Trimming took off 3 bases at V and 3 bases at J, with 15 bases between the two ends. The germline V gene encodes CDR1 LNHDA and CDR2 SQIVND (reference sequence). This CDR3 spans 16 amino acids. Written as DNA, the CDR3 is TGTGCCAGTAGTATTCCCGATGGGGGCCACAATCAGCCCCAGCATTTT. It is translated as CASSIPDGGHNQPQHF.

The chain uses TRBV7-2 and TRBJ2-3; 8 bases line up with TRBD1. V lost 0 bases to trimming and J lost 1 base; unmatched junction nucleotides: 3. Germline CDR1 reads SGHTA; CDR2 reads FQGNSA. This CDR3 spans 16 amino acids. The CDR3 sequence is CASSLAQGAGTDTQYF. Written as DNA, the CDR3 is TGTGCCAGCAGCTTAGCGCAGGGGGCAGGCACAGATACGCAGTATTTT. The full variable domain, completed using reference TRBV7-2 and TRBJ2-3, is GAGVSQSPSNKVTEKGKDVELRCDPISGHTALYWYRQSLGQGLEFLIYFQGNSAPDKSGLPSDRFSAERTGGSVSTLTIQRTQQEDSAVYLCASSLAQGAGTDTQYFGPGTRLTVL.

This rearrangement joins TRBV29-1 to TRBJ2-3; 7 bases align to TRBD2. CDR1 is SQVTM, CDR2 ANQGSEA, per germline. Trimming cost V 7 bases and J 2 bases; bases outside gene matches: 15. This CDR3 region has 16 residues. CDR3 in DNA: TGCAGCGGAGGCGCGGTATCGAGCGGGGCCACAGATACGCAGTATTTT. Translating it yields CSGGAVSSGATDTQYF.

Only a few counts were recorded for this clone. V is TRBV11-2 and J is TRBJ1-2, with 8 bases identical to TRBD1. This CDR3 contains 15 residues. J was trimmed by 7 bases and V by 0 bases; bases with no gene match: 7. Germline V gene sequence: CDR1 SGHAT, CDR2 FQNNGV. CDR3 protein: CASSLDLQGASGYTF. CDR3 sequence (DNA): TGTGCCAGCAGCTTAGATCTTCAGGGGGCTTCTGGCTACACCTTC. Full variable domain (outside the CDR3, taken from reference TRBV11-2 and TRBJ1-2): EAGVAQSPRYKIIEKRQSVAFWCNPISGHATLYWYQQILGQGPKLLIQFQNNGVVDDSQLPKDRFSAERLKGVDSTLKIQPAKLEDSAVYLCASSLDLQGASGYTFGSGTRLTVV.

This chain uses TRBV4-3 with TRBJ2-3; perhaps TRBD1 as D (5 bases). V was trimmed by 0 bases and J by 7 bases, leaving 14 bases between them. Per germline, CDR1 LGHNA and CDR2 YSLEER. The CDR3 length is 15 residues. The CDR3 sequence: CASSQEGQGPYTQYF. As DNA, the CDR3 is TGCGCCAGCAGCCAAGAGGGCCAGGGCCCATATACGCAGTATTTT.

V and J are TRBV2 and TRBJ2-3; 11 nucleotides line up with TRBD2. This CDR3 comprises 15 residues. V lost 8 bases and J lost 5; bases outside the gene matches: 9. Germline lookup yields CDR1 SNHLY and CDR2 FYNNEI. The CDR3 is CASRLAGGRIDTQYF. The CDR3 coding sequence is TGTGCCAGCCGGTTAGCGGGGGGGAGGATAGATACGCAGTATTTT.

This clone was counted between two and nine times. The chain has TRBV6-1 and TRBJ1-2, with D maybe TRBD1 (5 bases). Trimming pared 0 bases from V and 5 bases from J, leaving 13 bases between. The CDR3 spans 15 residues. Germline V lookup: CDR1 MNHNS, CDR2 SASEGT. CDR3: CASSEAPTAAYGYTF. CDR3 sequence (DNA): TGTGCCAGCAGTGAAGCCCCGACAGCAGCTTATGGCTACACCTTC.